Listed here is a single TCR beta chain. Its matching antigen is unknown. The data belong to a study of radiotherapy plus CTLA-4 blockade in lung cancer. Study-wide background: Among enrolled patients, roughly 20% responded and about 30% achieved disease control. The study, taken as a whole, reports: Reports identified early blood T cell clone dynamics, with interferon-beta, as the best response predictor. An expansion of tumor-derived TCR clones occurred in blood after radiotherapy plus ipilimumab.

Germline V gene sequence: CDR1 SEHNR, CDR2 FQNEAQ (reference sequence). The CDR3 has 15 amino acids. After removal of 5 bases from V and 1 base from J, the junction contained 5 bases not matched to a gene. Measured with immunoSEQ multiplex PCR; TCRdb has only the in-frame clones, and not every one. The sample has about 95,000 clones, about 80% seen once. The receptor's source is a human donor with non-small cell lung cancer who had stable disease on radiotherapy plus ipilimumab. This specimen was peripheral blood, taken from a patient treated with radiotherapy plus ipilimumab. V is TRBV7-9 and J is TRBJ2-1; 7 nucleotides agree with TRBD1. In DNA, the CDR3 is TGTGCCAGCAGCGATGACAGGGTGTCCTACAATGAGCAGTTCTTC. Translated, it gives CASSDDRVSYNEQFF.